These T cell receptor beta chains were read from a single sample in a study of technical replicates of blood from a handful of donors. Produced via immunoSEQ multiplex PCR; TCRdb's table is partial and in-frame only. The table lists about 14,000 clones, approximately 81% of them singletons, with around 9.9% in the top ten. Input material: PBMCs. The receptor source for this set is a human donor in good health. CDR3s include the opening cysteine and the closing phenylalanine or tryptophan. A D gene is named only where the DNA matches it firmly. A clone size is listed for some rows: how often the clone was seen (once, few, many), or a class if it is expanded.

CASRAVNTGELFF,TGTGCCAGCAGGGCGGTCAACACCGGGGAGCTGTTTTTT,TRBJ2-2,TRBV6-1,.,once
CASSPPRDTGELFF,TGTGCCAGCTCACCTCCCCGAGACACCGGGGAGCTGTTTTTT,TRBJ2-2,TRBV18,.,medium-sized
CASSRGDTQYF,TGTGCCAGCTCCCGGGGGGATACGCAGTATTTT,TRBJ2-3,TRBV2,.,.
CASSVTTGEYEQFF,TGTGCCAGCAGCGTTACGACAGGCGAATATGAGCAGTTCTTC,TRBJ2-1,TRBV9,.,.
CASSPRGESTDTQYF,TGTGCCAGCAGCCCCCGGGGAGAGAGTACAGATACGCAGTATTTT,TRBJ2-3,TRBV11-2,.,.
CASSYGQGDEKLFF,TGCGCCAGCAGCTATGGACAGGGAGATGAAAAACTGTTTTTT,TRBJ1-4,TRBV5-1,TRBD1,.
CASSLVAGLSGNTIYF,TGTGCCAGCAGCTTGGTGGCAGGGTTATCTGGAAACACCATATATTTT,TRBJ1-3,TRBV5-6,.,.
CASSAGGYGTDTQYF,TGTGCCAGCAGTGCGGGGGGATACGGAACAGATACGCAGTATTTT,TRBJ2-3,TRBV27,TRBD2,.
CASSGATTGELFF,TGCGCCAGCAGTGGTGCTACCACCGGGGAGCTGTTTTTT,TRBJ2-2,TRBV10-1,.,few
CASSIGTSGPYEQYF,TGTGCCAGCAGCATCGGGACTAGCGGGCCGTACGAGCAGTACTTC,TRBJ2-7,TRBV9,TRBD2,.
CASSLFPHESREQYF,TGTGCCAGCAGCCTATTTCCCCACGAGTCTAGGGAGCAGTACTTC,TRBJ2-7,TRBV7-8,.,.
CASSDSSVAPGKLFF,TGTGCCAGCAGTGACTCGAGCGTGGCTCCGGGAAAACTGTTTTTT,TRBJ1-4,TRBV6-4,.,.
CASRRDRLNYGYTF,TGTGCCAGCAGGAGGGACAGGTTAAACTATGGCTACACCTTC,TRBJ1-2,TRBV27,TRBD1,.
CASSAGLAEVPYF,TGTGCCAGCAGCGCGGGACTAGCGGAGGTTCCGTACTTC,TRBJ2-7,TRBV5-5,TRBD2,.
CASSLLESYEQFF,TGTGCCAGCAGCTTGCTAGAGTCCTATGAGCAGTTCTTC,TRBJ2-1,TRBV5-6,.,.
CASSQGSQETQYF,TGTGCCAGCAGCCAGGGATCCCAAGAGACCCAGTACTTC,TRBJ2-5,TRBV6-5,.,.
CASSLQGGNEQFF,TGTGCCAGCAGCCTACAGGGAGGGAATGAGCAGTTCTTC,TRBJ2-1,TRBV7-3,.,.
CASSPAGTKYNEQFF,TGCGCCAGCAGCCCCGCCGGGACTAAATACAATGAGCAGTTCTTC,TRBJ2-1,TRBV4-1,TRBD2,.
CAWSAPRGGPETQYF,TGTGCCTGGAGTGCCCCGAGGGGGGGGCCGGAGACCCAGTACTTC,TRBJ2-5,TRBV30,.,once
CASSSSLAGVYNEQFF,TGTGCCAGCAGCTCCTCCCTAGCGGGAGTATACAATGAGCAGTTCTTC,TRBJ2-1,TRBV7-2,TRBD2,.
CASSLGTGDEQYF,TGTGCCAGCAGCCTCGGGACAGGGGACGAGCAGTACTTC,TRBJ2-7,TRBV5-5,TRBD1,few
CASSGALGQGNQPQHF,TGTGCCAGCAGTGGTGCCCTTGGACAGGGCAATCAGCCCCAGCATTTT,TRBJ1-5,TRBV6-1,TRBD1,once
CASSDRNYGYTF,TGTGCCAGCTCAGACAGGAACTATGGCTACACCTTC,TRBJ1-2,TRBV28,.,.
CASSPPGSREVETQYF,TGTGCCAGCAGCCCGCCCGGTTCCCGGGAGGTAGAGACCCAGTACTTC,TRBJ2-5,TRBV7-2,TRBD2,.
CASSLGGLQTHEQYF,TGTGCCAGCAGCTTGGGGGGACTCCAAACCCACGAGCAGTACTTC,TRBJ2-7,TRBV11-3,.,.
CASSGQTGAKSYEQYF,TGTGCCAGCAGCGGCCAGACAGGGGCGAAATCCTACGAGCAGTACTTC,TRBJ2-7,TRBV13,TRBD1,.
CASSLGQDWVGNTIYF,TGTGCCAGCAGTTTAGGACAGGATTGGGTTGGAAACACCATATATTTT,TRBJ1-3,TRBV6-5,TRBD1,.
CSAVFGNTEAFF,TGCAGCGCCGTATTCGGGAACACTGAAGCTTTCTTT,TRBJ1-1,TRBV29-1,.,few
CASSWDSRGDSPLHF,TGTGCCAGCAGCTGGGACTCTCGGGGGGATTCACCCCTCCACTTT,TRBJ1-6,TRBV5-6,.,.
CASSPSGTVAYEQYF,TGTGCCAGCAGCCCCTCCGGGACAGTAGCCTACGAGCAGTACTTC,TRBJ2-7,TRBV5-4,TRBD1,.
CASSPQDEQYF,TGTGCCAGCTCACCGCAGGACGAGCAGTACTTC,TRBJ2-7,TRBV18,.,.
CASSPLSGRYNEQFF,TGTGCCAGCAGCCCTCTTAGCGGGAGGTACAATGAGCAGTTCTTC,TRBJ2-1,TRBV11-2,TRBD2,.
CASRGTGKETQYF,TGTGCCAGCAGGGGGACAGGGAAAGAGACCCAGTACTTC,TRBJ2-5,TRBV6-1,TRBD1,.
CASSDEGGSHSGANVLTF,TGTGCCAGCAGTGACGAGGGCGGGAGCCACTCTGGGGCCAACGTCCTGACTTTC,TRBJ2-6,TRBV6-4,TRBD2,.
CASSQVATLQETQYF,TGCGCCAGCAGCCAAGTCGCGACACTTCAAGAGACCCAGTACTTC,TRBJ2-5,TRBV4-1,.,.
CASSLGLAGQETQYF,TGTGCCAGCAGTTTGGGACTAGCGGGACAAGAGACCCAGTACTTC,TRBJ2-5,TRBV7-2,TRBD2,.
CASSWGGGSEQYF,TGCGCCAGCAGCTGGGGGGGTGGCTCCGAGCAGTACTTC,TRBJ2-7,TRBV5-1,TRBD2,.
CASSNFGTGGGYGYTF,TGTGCCAGTAGTAATTTTGGGACAGGGGGAGGCTATGGCTACACCTTC,TRBJ1-2,TRBV19,TRBD1,.
CASSSGPSGMYEQYF,TGTGCCAGCAGCTCAGGCCCTAGCGGGATGTACGAGCAGTACTTC,TRBJ2-7,TRBV7-6,TRBD2,.
CASSLEVRGGETQYF,TGTGCCAGCAGCTTAGAGGTCAGGGGCGGAGAGACCCAGTACTTC,TRBJ2-5,TRBV13,.,.
CASSAWGDPNTEAFF,TGTGCCAGCAGCGCGTGGGGGGACCCGAACACTGAAGCTTTCTTT,TRBJ1-1,TRBV9,.,.
CASSTRTGVNTEAFF,TGTGCCAGCTCAACTAGGACAGGGGTGAACACTGAAGCTTTCTTT,TRBJ1-1,TRBV18,TRBD1,.
CASSLLQGATDTQYF,TGTGCCAGCAGCTTATTACAGGGGGCGACAGATACGCAGTATTTT,TRBJ2-3,TRBV7-2,TRBD1,.
CASSLPLTYEQYF,TGTGCCAGCAGCTTACCACTAACCTACGAGCAGTACTTC,TRBJ2-7,TRBV5-4,.,once
CASSHRTGPGEQYF,TGTGCCAGCAGCCATCGGACAGGCCCTGGCGAGCAGTACTTC,TRBJ2-7,TRBV7-9,TRBD1,.
CASSYSTGGEQYF,TGTGCCAGCAGTTATTCGACAGGGGGCGAGCAGTACTTC,TRBJ2-7,TRBV6-6,TRBD1,.
CSGLTGRSGYTF,TGCAGCGGGCTGACAGGGCGAAGTGGCTACACCTTC,TRBJ1-2,TRBV29-1,TRBD1,once
CASSPPGLAGGRGTGELFF,TGTGCCAGCAGTCCACCGGGACTAGCGGGGGGCCGGGGCACCGGGGAGCTGTTTTTT,TRBJ2-2,TRBV27,TRBD2,.
CASSYSPTGAPGELFF,TGTGCCAGCAGTTACTCCCCGACAGGCGCTCCCGGGGAGCTGTTTTTT,TRBJ2-2,TRBV6-5,.,.
CASMGASQPIDTQYF,TGTGCCAGCATGGGCGCCTCTCAACCCATAGATACGCAGTATTTT,TRBJ2-3,TRBV6-1,.,.
CASSAGTGYGYTF,TGCGCCAGCAGTGCCGGGACAGGGTATGGCTACACCTTC,TRBJ1-2,TRBV10-1,TRBD1,.
CASSWMSGTNSYNEQFF,TGTGCCAGCAGCTGGATGTCGGGGACAAACTCCTACAATGAGCAGTTCTTC,TRBJ2-1,TRBV7-2,.,.
CASSPARPDTQYF,TGTGCCAGCAGTCCGGCCAGGCCAGATACGCAGTATTTT,TRBJ2-3,TRBV5-5,.,once
CASSDLRQGAYGYTF,TGTGCCAGCAGTGATTTGAGACAGGGAGCCTATGGCTACACCTTC,TRBJ1-2,TRBV2,TRBD1,.
CASSKYTGQGQPQHF,TGTGCCAGTAGTAAATACACGGGACAGGGTCAGCCCCAGCATTTT,TRBJ1-5,TRBV19,TRBD1,.
CASSIGQGSVPGETQYF,TGTGCCAGTAGTATCGGGCAGGGGTCCGTCCCGGGAGAGACCCAGTACTTC,TRBJ2-5,TRBV19,.,once